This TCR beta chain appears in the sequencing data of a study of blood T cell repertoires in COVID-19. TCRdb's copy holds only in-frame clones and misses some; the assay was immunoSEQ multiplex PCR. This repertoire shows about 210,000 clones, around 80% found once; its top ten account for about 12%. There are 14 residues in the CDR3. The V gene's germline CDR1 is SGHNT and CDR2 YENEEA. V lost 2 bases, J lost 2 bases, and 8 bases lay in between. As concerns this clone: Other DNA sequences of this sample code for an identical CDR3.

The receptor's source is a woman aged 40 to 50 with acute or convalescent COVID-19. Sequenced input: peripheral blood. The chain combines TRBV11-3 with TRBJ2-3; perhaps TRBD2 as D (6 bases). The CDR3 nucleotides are TGTGCCAGCAGCTTACTAGCGTCCACAGATACGCAGTATTTT. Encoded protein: CASSLLASTDTQYF.